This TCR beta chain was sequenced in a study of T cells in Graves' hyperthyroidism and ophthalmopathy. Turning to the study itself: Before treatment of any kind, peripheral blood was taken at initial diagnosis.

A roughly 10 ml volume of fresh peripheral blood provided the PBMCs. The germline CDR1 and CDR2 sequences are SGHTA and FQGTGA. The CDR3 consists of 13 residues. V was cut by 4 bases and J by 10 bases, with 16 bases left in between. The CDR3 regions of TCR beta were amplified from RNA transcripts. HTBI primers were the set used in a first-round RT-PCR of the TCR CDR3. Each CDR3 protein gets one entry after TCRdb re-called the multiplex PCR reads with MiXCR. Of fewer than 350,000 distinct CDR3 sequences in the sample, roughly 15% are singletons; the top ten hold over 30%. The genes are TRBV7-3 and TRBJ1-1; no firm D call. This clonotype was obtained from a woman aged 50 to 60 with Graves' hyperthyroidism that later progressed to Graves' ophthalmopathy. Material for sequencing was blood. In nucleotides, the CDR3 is TGTGCCAGCAGCTCCTCCGGGAGACCTATAGCTTTCTTT. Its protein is CASSSSGRPIAFF. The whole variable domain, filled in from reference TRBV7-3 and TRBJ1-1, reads GAGVSQTPSNKVTEKGKYVELRCDPISGHTALYWYRQSLGQGPEFLIYFQGTGAADDSGLPNDRFFAVRPEGSVSTLKIQRTERGDSAVYLCASSSSGRPIAFFGQGTRLTVV.